This passage covers 19 T cell receptor beta chains from one sample sequenced in a study of cytomegalovirus exposure and HLA in healthy donors. PCR primers comprised 60 Vbeta and 13 Jbeta primers. The assay was immunoSEQ multiplex PCR, and TCRdb's table has in-frame clones only and misses some. Recorded for this sample: approximately 110,000 clones. Sequencing was performed on PBMCs. All receptors come from a man aged 35-49 years in good health and CMV-seropositive.

The chain couples TRBV11-3 to TRBJ1-5, with TRBD1 identical over 9 bases. The CDR3 extends over 18 amino acids. From germline, CDR1 is SGHNT and CDR2 YENEEA. With 5 bases clipped from V and 0 bases from J, the junction kept 11 bases outside the gene matches. CDR3 region: CASSKKDRGRRSNQPQHF. The CDR3 DNA sequence: TGTGCCAGCAGCAAAAAGGACAGGGGCCGGCGTAGCAATCAGCCCCAGCATTTT.

The chain has TRBV10-3 and TRBJ2-3; TRBD2 is a possible D gene (6 bases). Trimming cost V 7 bases and J 5 bases, with 10 bases left between them. Per the germline V gene, CDR1 is ENHRY and CDR2 is SYGVKD. The CDR3 length is 12 residues. Here the CDR3 reads CAITSEGDTQYF. CDR3 bases: TGTGCCATCACTTCGGAGGGAGATACGCAGTATTTT.

This chain links TRBV6-6 with TRBJ1-5; D is perhaps TRBD1 (5 bases). The V gene's germline CDR1 is MNHNY and CDR2 SVGAGI (reference sequence). V gave up 6 bases and J gave up 3 bases, with 12 bases separating them. The CDR3 loop spans 14 amino acids. For the CDR3, the DNA is TGTGCCAGCAGCTTAAGGGGCTTCAATCAGCCCCAGCATTTT. This encodes CASSLRGFNQPQHF.

Comment on this clone: At one boundary the junction diverges from the germline segment, which might be a read error. This chain connects TRBV6-1 to TRBJ2-3, with 8 bases aligning to TRBD1. The CDR3 has 16 residues. CDR1 and CDR2 from the germline V gene are MNHNS and SASEGT. CDR3 DNA: TGTGCCAGCAGTGAACGGACAGGGTTGAGCACAGATGCGCAGTATTTT. The encoded protein is CASSERTGLSTDAQYF.

This chain joins TRBV19 and TRBJ1-5; 12 bases map to TRBD1. V lost 7 bases, J lost 2 bases, and 9 bases stayed unmatched. Germline V gene data show CDR1 as LNHDA and CDR2 as SQIVND (reference sequence). The CDR3 sequence is 17 residues long. For the CDR3, the DNA is TGTGCCAGTAACCCCGGGACAGGGGGCTTCGGCAATCAGCCCCAGCATTTT. Translation gives CASNPGTGGFGNQPQHF.

This chain connects TRBV2 to TRBJ1-5; possible D gene TRBD1, 5 bases. Germline lookup yields CDR1 SNHLY and CDR2 FYNNEI. The CDR3 consists of 14 residues. Between the trimmed V and J ends, which lost 5 bases and 5 bases, there was a span of 13 bases. As DNA, the CDR3 is TGTGCCAGCAGTCCTAACGGGGGGGATCAGCCCCAGCATTTT. Its translation is CASSPNGGDQPQHF.

The J gene is TRBJ1-1, the V gene TRBV10-3, with 7 nucleotides matching TRBD1. Germline lookup yields CDR1 ENHRY and CDR2 SYGVKD. The CDR3 is 13 amino acids. Trimming removed 6 bases from V and 1 base from J; junction bases left unmatched: 2. The CDR3 DNA is TGTGCCATCAGCTGGACAGGGAACACTGAAGCTTTCTTT. Amino acid sequence: CAISWTGNTEAFF.

The gene calls are TRBV6-5 and TRBJ1-4; tentatively, D is TRBD1 (5 bases). Germline loops: CDR1 MNHEY, CDR2 SVGAGI. V dropped 4 bases and J dropped 5 bases, with 14 bases sitting between them. The CDR3 has 15 residues. The CDR3 nucleotides read TGTGCCAGCAGTTTCCAGGACGGGGGGAATGAAAAACTGTTTTTT. Encoded protein: CASSFQDGGNEKLFF.

The CDR3 spells CASSWAGQYNEQFF. The CDR3 DNA reads TGTGCCAGCAGCTGGGCGGGACAGTACAATGAGCAGTTCTTC. The chain joins TRBV7-8 to TRBJ2-1; a weak D match, TRBD1 (7 bases). V was trimmed by 4 bases and J by 4 bases, leaving 11 bases between them. The germline V gene encodes CDR1 SGHVS and CDR2 FQNEAQ. The CDR3 runs 14 residues.

V is TRBV28 and J is TRBJ2-3; 11 bases align to TRBD2. Germline V gene lookup returns CDR1 MDHEN and CDR2 SYDVKM. The CDR3 is 19 amino acids. The ends lost 5 bases at V and 4 bases at J; junction bases unmatched: 17. The CDR3 spells CASSPFGISGRAGPDTQYF. As DNA, the CDR3 is TGTGCCAGCAGTCCATTTGGGATTAGCGGGAGGGCCGGGCCAGATACGCAGTATTTT.

The V call is TRBV28, the J call TRBJ2-7; a possible D gene is TRBD1 (7 bases). V was pared by 6 bases and J by 2 bases, with 17 bases between. The CDR3 extends over 15 amino acids. Germline CDR1 MDHEN, CDR2 SYDVKM. The CDR3 DNA sequence: TGTGCCAGCAGCTCCCGCAGGGGGGCGGCCTACGAGCAGTACTTC. Its protein product is CASSSRRGAAYEQYF.

V gene TRBV28 combines with J gene TRBJ2-7; TRBD1 might be the D (5 bases). Looked up from germline, CDR1 is MDHEN and CDR2 is SYDVKM. Trimming left V 1 base short and J 3 bases short, with 10 bases between. This CDR3 has 14 amino acids. The CDR3 region is CASSLFPGNYEQYF. CDR3 bases: TGTGCCAGCAGTTTATTCCCAGGGAACTACGAGCAGTACTTC.

The chain carries TRBV28 and TRBJ2-7, with TRBD1 as a possible D gene (6 bases). CDR1 and CDR2 (germline): MDHEN, SYDVKM. The CDR3 contains 12 residues. Trimming pared 1 base from V and 5 bases from J, leaving 6 bases between. Here the CDR3 reads CASSLYRDEQYF. CDR3 coding DNA: TGTGCCAGCAGTTTATACAGGGACGAGCAGTACTTC.

The genes are TRBV29-1 and TRBJ1-4; unclear D gene. Germline CDR1 is SQVTM and CDR2 is ANQGSEA. The V end was cut by 1 base, the J end by 5 bases, with 5 bases between. This CDR3 region has 12 residues. CDR3 protein: CSVEALNEKLFF. The DNA of the CDR3 is TGCAGCGTTGAAGCCCTGAATGAAAAACTGTTTTTT.

The V gene is TRBV5-1, the J gene TRBJ2-5; D might be TRBD2 (6 bases). Germline V gene sequence: CDR1 SGHRS, CDR2 YFSETQ. The length of the CDR3 is 15 residues. V lost 4 bases and J 2 bases, leaving 15 bases between the germline ends. The CDR3 DNA sequence: TGCGCCAGCAGCCCCATAGGGGCGGGACAAGAGACCCAGTACTTC. Its translation: CASSPIGAGQETQYF.

The chain uses TRBV10-3 and TRBJ1-5; D is unclear. This CDR3 spans 14 amino acids. Germline V CDR1 and CDR2: ENHRY, SYGVKD. V was trimmed by 0 bases and J by 8 bases, leaving 11 bases between them. The CDR3 DNA reads as TGTGCCATCAGTGAGTCGAACGGGGAGAAGCCCCAGCATTTT. This gives the protein CAISESNGEKPQHF.

The chain joins TRBV15 to TRBJ2-3; 9 bases are shared with TRBD1. The CDR3 has 16 residues. Germline CDR1 reads LNHNV; CDR2 reads YYDKDF (reference sequence). V lost 3 bases, J lost 3 bases, and 7 bases stayed unmatched. The CDR3 loop reads CATSSRDRAITDTQYF. CDR3 in DNA: TGTGCCACCAGCAGTCGGGACAGGGCCATAACAGATACGCAGTATTTT.

The chain employs TRBV2 and TRBJ2-2; TRBD1 matches at 7 bases. The CDR3 is made up of 15 amino acids. CDR1 is SNHLY, CDR2 FYNNEI, per germline. Unmatched junction bases numbered 9, after V lost 6 bases and J lost 5 bases. DNA for the CDR3: TGTGCCAGCAGGACTCAGGGGGTAGGGACCGGGGAGCTGTTTTTT. It yields the protein CASRTQGVGTGELFF.

The chain carries TRBV18 and TRBJ1-4; tentative D call: TRBD1 (6 bases). CDR1 is KGHSH, CDR2 LQKENI, per germline. V was pared by 3 bases and J by 7 bases, with 12 bases between. The CDR3 spans 14 residues. The CDR3 spells CASSPRQALEKLFF. The CDR3 nucleotides read TGTGCCAGCTCACCCCGACAGGCCCTTGAAAAACTGTTTTTT.